This T cell receptor beta chain was sequenced for a study of T cell repertoires in cytomegalovirus infection. This clonotype appeared a few times. Using its own MiXCR run on the reads, TCRdb lists one record per CDR3 protein. The sample lists approximately 260,000 distinct CDR3 sequences, approximately 15% occurring once. The receptor's source is a human donor in good health (CMV status not recorded). Some clones in this sample may be carry-over from other donors' samples. Sequencing was done on a sample of CD8+ T cells from PBMCs.

The CDR3 nucleotides read TGCGCCAGCAGCCCGTGGGACAGCAACACCGGGGAGCTGTTTTTT. The encoded protein is CASSPWDSNTGELFF. V and J are TRBV5-1 and TRBJ2-2, with TRBD1 identical over 7 bases. V trimming: 4 bases; J trimming: 2 bases; junction bases outside the gene matches: 5. Germline lookup yields CDR1 SGHRS and CDR2 YFSETQ. The CDR3 has 15 residues.